Listed here are 10 T cell receptor beta chains from one sample, sequenced in a study of blood T cells in healthy people across ages. Primers used in a second PCR of roughly 6 to 11 cycles were a sample-barcoded 5' primer and a J-beta primer mix. In TCRdb, the 5' RACE reads were re-called with MiXCR into one record per CDR3 protein. The table includes roughly 650,000 distinct CDR3 sequences, about 30% detected once. The sample consisted of blood. The receptors were sampled from a woman at least 80 years old in good health.

CDR3 DNA sequence: TGCAGTGCTAGAGGACGGCCTGGGCGGTCTACCAATGAGCAGTTCTTC. Its translation is CSARGRPGRSTNEQFF. The V gene is TRBV20-1, the J gene TRBJ2-1, with no clear D. This CDR3 contains 16 residues. The germline gives CDR1 DFQATT, CDR2 SNEGSKA (reference sequence). V dropped 1 base and J dropped 6 bases, with 19 bases sitting between them.

There are a few counts of this clonotype. A read error is possible here, since a much larger clone lies one base away. Written as DNA, the CDR3 is TGCAGTGCTAGATTGGCGGGGGGCCAAATCGACAATGAGCAGTACTTC. It encodes CSARLAGGQIDNEQYF. This chain uses TRBV20-1 with TRBJ2-5; TRBD2 matches 8 bases. V shed 2 bases, J shed 11 bases, and the junction held 19 bases outside the gene matches. Looked up from germline, CDR1 is DFQATT and CDR2 is SNEGSKA (reference sequence). The CDR3 is 16 residues long.

This clonotype was seen many times. The chain couples TRBV9 to TRBJ2-1; D gene uncertain. From germline, CDR1 is SGDLS and CDR2 YYNGEE. Trimming took off 3 bases at V and 7 bases at J, with 8 bases between the two ends. This CDR3 comprises 12 residues. The CDR3 reads CASSETTNEQFF. CDR3 nucleotides: TGTGCCAGCAGCGAGACAACAAATGAGCAGTTCTTC. Variable domain in full (rest from reference TRBV9 and TRBJ2-1): DSGVTQTPKHLITATGQRVTLRCSPRSGDLSVYWYQQSLDQGLQFLIQYYNGEERAKGNILERFSAQQFPDLHSELNLSSLELGDSALYFCASSETTNEQFFGPGTRLTVL.

This clonotype was observed at least ten times. The CDR3, as DNA: TGCGCCAGCAGCCAAGGGGCCTCCGGGGGGGAGACCCAGTACTTC. Translating gives CASSQGASGGETQYF. The chain uses TRBV4-3 and TRBJ2-5; the match to TRBD2 covers 7 bases. The V segment lost 1 base and the J segment 5 bases; nucleotides outside the gene matches: 7. The germline CDR1 and CDR2 sequences are LGHNA and YSLEER. The CDR3 runs to 15 residues.

As concerns this clonotype: Sequence at one end of the junction differs from germline and may be a read error. The chain carries TRBV7-7 and TRBJ2-2; D is tentatively TRBD1 or TRBD2 (5 bases each). Per germline, CDR1 SSHAT and CDR2 FNYEAQ (reference sequence). This CDR3 has 14 amino acids. CDR3 in DNA: TGTGCTAGCAGCTTGGGGGATAACACCGGGGAGCTGTTTTTT. Translated: CASSLGDNTGELFF. Looking up the rest from reference TRBV7-7 and TRBJ2-2 gives the full variable domain: GAGVSQSPRYKVTKRGQDVTLRCDPISSHATLYWYQQALGQGPEFLTYFNYEAQPDKSGLPSDRFSAERPEGSISTLTIQRTEQRDSAMYRCASSLGDNTGELFFGEGSRLTVL.

This clonotype was seen repeatedly, ten times or more. The chain links TRBV29-1 to TRBJ1-2; TRBD1 matches 7 bases. V trimming: 4 bases; J trimming: 4 bases; junction bases outside the gene matches: 6. This CDR3 is built from 13 residues. In germline, CDR1 is SQVTM, CDR2 ANQGSEA. Here the CDR3 DNA reads TGCAGCGTTGGACAGGGATCCGGCTATGGCTACACCTTC. This gives the protein CSVGQGSGYGYTF.

The chain employs TRBV24-1 and TRBJ1-2; D possibly corresponds to TRBD1 (5 bases). The V gene's germline CDR1 is KGHDR and CDR2 SFDVKD. CDR3 length: 14 amino acids. V shed 2 bases and J shed 0 bases, with 6 bases lying between them. This CDR3 reads CATSDSTANYGYTF. The CDR3 bases are TGTGCCACCAGTGATTCGACAGCTAACTATGGCTACACCTTC.

This clonotype occurred many times. The V gene is TRBV7-3, the J gene TRBJ2-1, with 8 bases lining up with TRBD2. After removal of 5 bases from V and 7 bases from J, the junction contained 10 bases not matched to a gene. Germline CDR1 is SGHTA and CDR2 is FQGTGA. The CDR3 has 15 residues. DNA for the CDR3: TGTGCCAGCAGCCCTCCGGGACTAGGATATAATGAGCAGTTCTTC. It encodes CASSPPGLGYNEQFF.

A note on this clonotype: This may come from a read error, since a much larger clone is one base off. The rearrangement joins TRBV9 to TRBJ2-1, with 12 bases aligning to TRBD2. The CDR3 loop spans 19 amino acids. Germline-derived CDR1 and CDR2 are SGDLS and YYNGEE. V gave up 0 bases and J gave up 9 bases; unmatched junction bases: 16. The CDR3 sequence: CASSVVLAGGPMMASEQFF. DNA of the CDR3: TGTGCCAGCAGCGTAGTTCTAGCGGGGGGGCCAATGATGGCCAGTGAGCAGTTCTTC.

This clonotype was recorded at least ten times. J is TRBJ2-1 and V is TRBV5-1, with D possibly matching TRBD2 (6 bases). Germline CDR1 SGHRS, CDR2 YFSETQ. Trimming took 10 bases from V and 2 from J, leaving 10 bases between them. The CDR3 is made up of 12 amino acids. The DNA of the CDR3 is TGCGCCTCCGCGGGGCCCTACAATGAGCAGTTCTTC. Its translation is CASAGPYNEQFF.